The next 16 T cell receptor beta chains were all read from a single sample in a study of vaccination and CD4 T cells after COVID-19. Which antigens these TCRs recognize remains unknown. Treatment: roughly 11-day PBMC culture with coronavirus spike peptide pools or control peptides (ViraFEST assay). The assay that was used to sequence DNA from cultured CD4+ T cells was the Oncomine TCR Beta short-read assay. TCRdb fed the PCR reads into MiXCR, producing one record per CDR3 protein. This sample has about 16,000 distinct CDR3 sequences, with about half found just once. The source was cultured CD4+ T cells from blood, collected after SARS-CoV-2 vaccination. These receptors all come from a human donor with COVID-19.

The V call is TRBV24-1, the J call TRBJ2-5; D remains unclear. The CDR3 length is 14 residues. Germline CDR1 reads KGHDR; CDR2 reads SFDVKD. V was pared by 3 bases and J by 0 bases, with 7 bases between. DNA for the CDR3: TGTGCCACCAGTGATAGGTCGGACCAAGAGACCCAGTACTTC. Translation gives CATSDRSDQETQYF.

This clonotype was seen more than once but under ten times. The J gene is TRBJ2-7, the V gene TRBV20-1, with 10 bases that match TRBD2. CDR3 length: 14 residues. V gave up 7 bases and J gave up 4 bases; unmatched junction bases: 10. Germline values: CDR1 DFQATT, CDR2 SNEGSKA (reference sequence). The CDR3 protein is CSVRVGTSAYEQYF. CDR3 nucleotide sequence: TGCAGTGTCAGAGTCGGGACTAGCGCGTACGAGCAGTACTTC.

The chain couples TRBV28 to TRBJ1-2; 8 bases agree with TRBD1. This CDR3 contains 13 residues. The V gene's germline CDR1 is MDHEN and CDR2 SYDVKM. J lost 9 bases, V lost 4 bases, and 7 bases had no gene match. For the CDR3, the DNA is TGTGCCAGCAGTTCAAGACAGGGGAGTAGCTACACCTTC. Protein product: CASSSRQGSSYTF.

The CDR3, as DNA: TGTGCCAGTAGTATCCGGGGGCGTAGGAATGAGCAGTTCTTC. This codes for CASSIRGRRNEQFF. This sequence joins TRBV19 and TRBJ2-1; either TRBD1 or TRBD2 may fit D (6 bases each). CDR1 is LNHDA and CDR2 is SQIVND in the germline V gene (reference sequence). V was clipped by 3 bases and J by 7 bases, with 13 bases between them. CDR3 size: 14 residues.

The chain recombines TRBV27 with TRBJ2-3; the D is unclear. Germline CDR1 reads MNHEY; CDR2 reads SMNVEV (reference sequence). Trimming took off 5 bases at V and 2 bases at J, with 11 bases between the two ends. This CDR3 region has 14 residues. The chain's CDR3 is CASSLNRATDTQYF. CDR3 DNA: TGTGCCAGCAGTCTGAACCGGGCCACAGATACGCAGTATTTT.

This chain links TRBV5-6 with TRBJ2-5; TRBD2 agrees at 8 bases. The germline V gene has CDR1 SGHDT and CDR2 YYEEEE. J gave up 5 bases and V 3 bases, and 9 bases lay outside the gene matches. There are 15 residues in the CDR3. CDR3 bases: TGTGCCAGCAGCTGGGGCGGGGGGCAGGTGGAGACCCAGTACTTC. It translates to CASSWGGGQVETQYF.

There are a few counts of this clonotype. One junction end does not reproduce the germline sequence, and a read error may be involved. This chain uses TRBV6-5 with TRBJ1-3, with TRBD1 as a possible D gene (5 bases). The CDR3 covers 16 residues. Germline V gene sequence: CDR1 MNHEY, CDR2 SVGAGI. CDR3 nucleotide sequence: TGTGCCAGCAGTTACAGTGCGGGGCGGCCTGGGAACACCATATATTTT. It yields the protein CASSYSAGRPGNTIYF.

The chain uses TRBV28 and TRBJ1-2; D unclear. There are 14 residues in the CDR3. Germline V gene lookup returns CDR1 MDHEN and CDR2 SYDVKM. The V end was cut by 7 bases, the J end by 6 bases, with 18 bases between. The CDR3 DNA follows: TGTGCCAGCAACCGAAGGGATGTTGGCAATGGCTACACCTTC. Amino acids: CASNRRDVGNGYTF.

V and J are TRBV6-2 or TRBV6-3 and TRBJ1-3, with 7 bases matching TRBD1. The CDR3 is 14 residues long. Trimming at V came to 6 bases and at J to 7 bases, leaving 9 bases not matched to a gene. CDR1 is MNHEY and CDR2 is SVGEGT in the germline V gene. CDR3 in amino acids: CASRGQFWGNTIYF. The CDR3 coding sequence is TGTGCCAGCAGGGGACAGTTCTGGGGGAACACCATATATTTT.

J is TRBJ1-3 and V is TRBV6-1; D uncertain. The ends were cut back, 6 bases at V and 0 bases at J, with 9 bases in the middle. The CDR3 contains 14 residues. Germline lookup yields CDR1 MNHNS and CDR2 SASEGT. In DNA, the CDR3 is TGTGCCAGCAGGGATCGGGTCTCTGGAAACACCATATATTTT. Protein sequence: CASRDRVSGNTIYF.

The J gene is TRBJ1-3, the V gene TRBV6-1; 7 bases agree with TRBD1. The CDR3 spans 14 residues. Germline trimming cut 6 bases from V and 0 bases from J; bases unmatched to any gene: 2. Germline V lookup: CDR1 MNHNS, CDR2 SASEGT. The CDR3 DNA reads TGTGCCAGCAGAGGGACAGCCTCTGGAAACACCATATATTTT. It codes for CASRGTASGNTIYF.

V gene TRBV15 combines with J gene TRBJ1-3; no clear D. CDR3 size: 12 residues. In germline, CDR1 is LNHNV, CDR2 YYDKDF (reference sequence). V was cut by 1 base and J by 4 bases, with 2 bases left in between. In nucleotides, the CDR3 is TGTGCCACCAGCAGAGTCGGAAACACCATATATTTT. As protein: CATSRVGNTIYF.

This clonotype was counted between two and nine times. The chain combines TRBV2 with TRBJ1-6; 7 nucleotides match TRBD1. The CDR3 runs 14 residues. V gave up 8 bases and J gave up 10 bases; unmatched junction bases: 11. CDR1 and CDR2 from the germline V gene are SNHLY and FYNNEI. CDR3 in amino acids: CASGTDRVESPLHF. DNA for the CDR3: TGTGCCAGCGGAACTGACAGGGTGGAGTCACCCCTCCACTTT.

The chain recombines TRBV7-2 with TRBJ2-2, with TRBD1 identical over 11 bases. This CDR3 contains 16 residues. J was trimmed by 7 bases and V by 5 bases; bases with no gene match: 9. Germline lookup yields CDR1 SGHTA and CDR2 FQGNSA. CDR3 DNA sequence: TGTGCCAGCAGCCTAGGACAGGGGGCGCAGGGCGGGGAGCTGTTTTTT. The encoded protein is CASSLGQGAQGGELFF.

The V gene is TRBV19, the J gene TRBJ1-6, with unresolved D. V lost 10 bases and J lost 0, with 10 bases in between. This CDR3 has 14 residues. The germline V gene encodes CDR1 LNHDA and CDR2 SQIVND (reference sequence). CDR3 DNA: TGTGCCACCGGGGTCAGCTCCTATAATTCACCCCTCCACTTT. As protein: CATGVSSYNSPLHF.

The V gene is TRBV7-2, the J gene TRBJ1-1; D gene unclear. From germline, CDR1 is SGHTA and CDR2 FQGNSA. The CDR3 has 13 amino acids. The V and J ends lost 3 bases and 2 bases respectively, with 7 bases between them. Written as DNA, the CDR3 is TGTGCCAGCAGCTTCAGAGTTAACACTGAAGCTTTCTTT. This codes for CASSFRVNTEAFF.